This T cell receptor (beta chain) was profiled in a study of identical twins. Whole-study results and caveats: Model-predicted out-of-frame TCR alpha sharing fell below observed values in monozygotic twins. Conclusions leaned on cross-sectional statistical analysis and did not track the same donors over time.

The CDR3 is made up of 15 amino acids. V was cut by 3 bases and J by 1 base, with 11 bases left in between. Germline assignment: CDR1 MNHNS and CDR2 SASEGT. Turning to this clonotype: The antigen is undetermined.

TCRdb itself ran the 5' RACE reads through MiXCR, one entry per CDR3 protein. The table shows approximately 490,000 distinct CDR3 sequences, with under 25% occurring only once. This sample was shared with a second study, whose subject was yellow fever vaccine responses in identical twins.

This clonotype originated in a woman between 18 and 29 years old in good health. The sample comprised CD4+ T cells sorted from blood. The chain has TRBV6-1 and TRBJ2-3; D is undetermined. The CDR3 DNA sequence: TGTGCCAGCAGTGAGCAGACCAGCGGCACAGATACGCAGTATTTT. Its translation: CASSEQTSGTDTQYF.